The TCR beta chain under discussion was sequenced for a study of OX40 agonist ivuxolimab in advanced cancers. It was autoimmune disease history or systemic immunosuppression that excluded patients. The repertoire was sequenced with immunoSEQ multiplex PCR; TCRdb's copy has only in-frame clones and lacks some. The sample lists roughly 100,000 clones; just under 95% were seen once. CDR1 is SNHLY and CDR2 is FYNNEI in the germline V gene. With 3 bases removed from V and 10 bases from J, the gap between germline ends came to 12 bases. This CDR3 has 12 residues. This sequence originates from an adult with an advanced solid tumor such as melanoma, head and neck, liver or kidney cancer. V usage is TRBV2 and J usage is TRBJ1-2; no clear D. Specimen: CD4+ or CD8+ T cells sorted from blood, collected in a trial of the OX40 agonist ivuxolimab. The CDR3 DNA reads as TGTGCCAGCAGTGATGTAGGTGGTTACTACACCTTC. It yields the protein CASSDVGGYYTF.